A selection of T cell receptor beta chains follows, all from one sample in a study of cytomegalovirus exposure and HLA in healthy donors. Clones were read by immunoSEQ multiplex PCR, and TCRdb kept only the in-frame ones, dropping some. The sample carries roughly 190,000 clones, approximately 81% recorded once. The specimen sequenced was PBMCs. Receptor source: a man in his fifties in good health and CMV-seronegative. Both conserved end residues are part of each CDR3. A D gene is named only where the DNA matches it firmly. Clone size is given for some rows only: seen once, a few or many times, or a class if the clone is expanded.

>14|TRBJ2-7|-|TRBV5-6|TRBD1
TGTGCCAGCAGCTTCGGACAGGCATCCTACGAGCAGTACTTC
CASSFGQASYEQYF
>19|TRBJ2-5|-|TRBV10-3|TRBD2
TGTGCCATCAGTGGGCCCCCGGGACTAGCGGGGGGGCCCGGAGAGACCCAGTACTTC
CAISGPPGLAGGPGETQYF
>17|TRBJ2-7|-|TRBV14|TRBD1
TGTGCCAGCAGCCTTCAACGCCCCCGGGACAGGGGCCACGAGCAGTACTTC
CASSLQRPRDRGHEQYF
>14|TRBJ2-1|-|TRBV6-5|TRBD2
TGTGCCAGCAGTGTTAGCGGGGCCTCAAATGAGCAGTTCTTC
CASSVSGASNEQFF
>16|TRBJ2-3|-|TRBV7-2|TRBD2
TGTGCCAGCAGCCGCTCGATGACTAGCGGGGGAGATACGCAGTATTTT
CASSRSMTSGGDTQYF
>14|TRBJ2-3|-|TRBV18|-
TGTGCCAGCTCACCACCGCCTAGCCCAGATACGCAGTATTTT
CASSPPPSPDTQYF
>11|TRBJ2-5|once|TRBV2|-
TGTGCCAGTACTAGCAAAGAGACCCAGTACTTC
CASTSKETQYF
>14|TRBJ1-5|few|TRBV6-1|TRBD1
TGTGCCAGCAGTGGGACAGGGAGCAATCAGCCCCAGCATTTT
CASSGTGSNQPQHF
>14|TRBJ2-6|-|TRBV9|-
TGTGCCAGCAGCCCGGGGTCTGGGGCCAACGTCCTGACTTTC
CASSPGSGANVLTF
>15|TRBJ2-6|-|TRBV25-1|-
TGTGCCAGCAGTGAGGAGCCGCTGGGGGCCAACGTCCTGACTTTC
CASSEEPLGANVLTF
>17|TRBJ1-5|-|TRBV4-1|-
TGCGCCAGCAGCCAAGAGAAGGTCGGGGATCCCCAACAGCCCCAGCATTTT
CASSQEKVGDPQQPQHF
>14|TRBJ1-5|-|TRBV5-6|-
TGTGCCAGCAGCGCGGATTATAGCAATCAGCCCCAGCATTTT
CASSADYSNQPQHF
>15|TRBJ2-7|few|TRBV7-9|-
TGTGCCAGCAGCCCGGTCAATCTAGTTTCCTACGAGCAGTACTTC
CASSPVNLVSYEQYF
>15|TRBJ1-2|-|TRBV4-3|-
TGCGCCAGCAGCCAAGGTATCGGCAGGGATGGTGGCTACACCTTC
CASSQGIGRDGGYTF
>15|TRBJ1-3|once|TRBV9|-
TGTGCCAGCAGCGTGGGGGGGCGCGGTGGAAACACCATATATTTT
CASSVGGRGGNTIYF
>13|TRBJ1-2|-|TRBV5-1|-
TGCGCCAGCAGCTGGAGGGTCCAATATGGCTACACCTTC
CASSWRVQYGYTF
>16|TRBJ1-2|few|TRBV7-9|-
TGTGCCAGCAGCTTACTAGACCGGATCACAAGCTATGGCTACACCTTC
CASSLLDRITSYGYTF
>17|TRBJ1-6|few|TRBV5-4|TRBD1
TGTGCCAGCAGCCTATTGACAGGGAGCCTTCGGGATTCACCCCTCCACTTT
CASSLLTGSLRDSPLHF
>11|TRBJ2-5|-|TRBV20-1|-
TGCAGTGCTAGAGACGGAGAGACCCAGTACTTC
CSARDGETQYF
>14|TRBJ2-7|-|TRBV5-1|-
TGCGCCAGCAGTAGTCCAGGGGTAAGGAGTGAGCAGTACTTC
CASSSPGVRSEQYF
>11|TRBJ2-7|-|TRBV10-3|-
TGTGCCATCAGCGGAGCCTACGAGCAGTACTTC
CAISGAYEQYF
>18|TRBJ2-6|-|TRBV4-3|-
TGCGCCAGCAGCCGACAGATTAAGGGCGGCTCTGGGGCCAACGTCCTGACTTTC
CASSRQIKGGSGANVLTF
>12|TRBJ2-7|few|TRBV30|TRBD1
TGTGCCTGGAGTCTCGGACAGGACGAGCAGTACTTC
CAWSLGQDEQYF
>15|TRBJ1-1|-|TRBV2|TRBD1
TGTGCCAGCAGTGAAAGGGACAGGGGCGGCACTGAAGCTTTCTTT
CASSERDRGGTEAFF
>14|TRBJ2-7|-|TRBV5-5|-
TGTGCCAGCAGCCTGAGGACAGCCTCCTACGAGCAGTACTTC
CASSLRTASYEQYF
>16|TRBJ2-3|-|TRBV7-9|-
TGTGCCAGCAGCTTAGATGGGGGGGCAGCCACAGATACGCAGTATTTT
CASSLDGGAATDTQYF
>12|TRBJ1-1|-|TRBV5-1|TRBD1
TGCGCCAGCAGCTCACAGGGGTTAGAAGCTTTCTTT
CASSSQGLEAFF
>14|TRBJ1-2|-|TRBV12-5|TRBD1
TGTGCTAGTGGTTTGGGCAGGACAGGGGAGGGCTACACCTTC
CASGLGRTGEGYTF
>16|TRBJ2-7|-|TRBV18|TRBD2
TGTGCCAGCTCACCTCCCTCGATAGCGGGATCCTACGAGCAGTACTTC
CASSPPSIAGSYEQYF
>13|TRBJ1-3|-|TRBV10-1|TRBD1
TGCGCCACCCACAGGGGGCAAGGAAACACCATATATTTT
CATHRGQGNTIYF
>13|TRBJ1-4|-|TRBV4-3|TRBD1
TGCGCCAGCAGCCCGCAGGGGGGCGAAAAACTGTTTTTT
CASSPQGGEKLFF
>16|TRBJ1-5|-|TRBV18|-
TGTGCCAGCTCAGCCGGGACACCGAAGGGGAATCAGCCCCAGCATTTT
CASSAGTPKGNQPQHF
>14|TRBJ1-5|-|TRBV19|-
TGTGCCAGTAGGGCTTGGGGCAATGAGCAGCCCCAGCATTTT
CASRAWGNEQPQHF
>14|TRBJ2-5|-|TRBV5-1|TRBD2
TGCGCCAGCAGCCCGGGACTAGACGAAGAGACCCAGTACTTC
CASSPGLDEETQYF
>15|TRBJ1-3|-|TRBV10-3|-
TGTGCCATCAGTGAGTCTCCTAGCTCTGGAAACACCATATATTTT
CAISESPSSGNTIYF
>15|TRBJ1-5|-|TRBV18|-
TGTGCCAGCTCAACTTCTGGTCAGGAAAATCAGCCCCAGCATTTT
CASSTSGQENQPQHF
>18|TRBJ2-2|-|TRBV5-1|-
TGCGCCAGCAGCCCGCAATCACCCGGGCAGGGGAACACCGGGGAGCTGTTTTTT
CASSPQSPGQGNTGELFF
>13|TRBJ2-6|-|TRBV9|-
TGTGCCAGCAGCCCAGGTGGGGCCAACGTCCTGACTTTC
CASSPGGANVLTF
>12|TRBJ1-6|-|TRBV28|TRBD1
TGTGCCAGCAGTTTAGAAGGGGGCCCTGTTCTGTTT
CASSLEGGPVLF
>16|TRBJ1-2|once|TRBV7-9|-
TGTTCCAGCAGCTTAAAACCAACCGCTAATTCGGATGGCTACACCTTC
CSSSLKPTANSDGYTF
>16|TRBJ1-3|-|TRBV5-8|-
TGTGCCAGCAGCTTGGGGGTGTTAGCCTCTGGAAACACCATATATTTT
CASSLGVLASGNTIYF
>16|TRBJ1-3|-|TRBV30|TRBD1
TGTGCCTGGAGTAGGACAGGGGGCGGCTCTGGAAACACCATATATTTT
CAWSRTGGGSGNTIYF
>11|TRBJ2-7|-|TRBV2|-
TGTGCCAGCAGTGGGGCATACGAGCAGTACTTC
CASSGAYEQYF
>18|TRBJ2-5|-|TRBV27|-
TGTGCCAGCAGTTCCCGGGGGAGAAACAGGGGTCGCTTAGAGACCCAGTACTTC
CASSSRGRNRGRLETQYF
>14|TRBJ1-1|-|TRBV30|TRBD1
TGTGCCTGGAGTTTTATGACAGGGATCACTGAAGCTTTCTTT
CAWSFMTGITEAFF
>15|TRBJ1-2|-|TRBV4-3|TRBD1
TGCGCCAGCAGCCAAACTACAGGGGCCCACTATGGCTACACCTTC
CASSQTTGAHYGYTF
>14|TRBJ1-1|once|TRBV18|-
TGTGCCAGCTCACCGACGGGGGGGAACACTGAAGCTTTCTTT
CASSPTGGNTEAFF
>16|TRBJ2-7|-|TRBV19|TRBD1
TGTGCCAGTAGTAGGAAATCTCCGGGACAGTACTACGAGCAGTACTTC
CASSRKSPGQYYEQYF
>11|TRBJ2-1|-|TRBV7-2|TRBD2
TGTGCCAGCAGCTCCGGACTAGTGCAGTTCTTC
CASSSGLVQFF
>13|TRBJ2-2|-|TRBV21-1|-
TGTGCCAGCAGCAAAGGAGGTACCGGGGAGCTGTTTTTT
CASSKGGTGELFF